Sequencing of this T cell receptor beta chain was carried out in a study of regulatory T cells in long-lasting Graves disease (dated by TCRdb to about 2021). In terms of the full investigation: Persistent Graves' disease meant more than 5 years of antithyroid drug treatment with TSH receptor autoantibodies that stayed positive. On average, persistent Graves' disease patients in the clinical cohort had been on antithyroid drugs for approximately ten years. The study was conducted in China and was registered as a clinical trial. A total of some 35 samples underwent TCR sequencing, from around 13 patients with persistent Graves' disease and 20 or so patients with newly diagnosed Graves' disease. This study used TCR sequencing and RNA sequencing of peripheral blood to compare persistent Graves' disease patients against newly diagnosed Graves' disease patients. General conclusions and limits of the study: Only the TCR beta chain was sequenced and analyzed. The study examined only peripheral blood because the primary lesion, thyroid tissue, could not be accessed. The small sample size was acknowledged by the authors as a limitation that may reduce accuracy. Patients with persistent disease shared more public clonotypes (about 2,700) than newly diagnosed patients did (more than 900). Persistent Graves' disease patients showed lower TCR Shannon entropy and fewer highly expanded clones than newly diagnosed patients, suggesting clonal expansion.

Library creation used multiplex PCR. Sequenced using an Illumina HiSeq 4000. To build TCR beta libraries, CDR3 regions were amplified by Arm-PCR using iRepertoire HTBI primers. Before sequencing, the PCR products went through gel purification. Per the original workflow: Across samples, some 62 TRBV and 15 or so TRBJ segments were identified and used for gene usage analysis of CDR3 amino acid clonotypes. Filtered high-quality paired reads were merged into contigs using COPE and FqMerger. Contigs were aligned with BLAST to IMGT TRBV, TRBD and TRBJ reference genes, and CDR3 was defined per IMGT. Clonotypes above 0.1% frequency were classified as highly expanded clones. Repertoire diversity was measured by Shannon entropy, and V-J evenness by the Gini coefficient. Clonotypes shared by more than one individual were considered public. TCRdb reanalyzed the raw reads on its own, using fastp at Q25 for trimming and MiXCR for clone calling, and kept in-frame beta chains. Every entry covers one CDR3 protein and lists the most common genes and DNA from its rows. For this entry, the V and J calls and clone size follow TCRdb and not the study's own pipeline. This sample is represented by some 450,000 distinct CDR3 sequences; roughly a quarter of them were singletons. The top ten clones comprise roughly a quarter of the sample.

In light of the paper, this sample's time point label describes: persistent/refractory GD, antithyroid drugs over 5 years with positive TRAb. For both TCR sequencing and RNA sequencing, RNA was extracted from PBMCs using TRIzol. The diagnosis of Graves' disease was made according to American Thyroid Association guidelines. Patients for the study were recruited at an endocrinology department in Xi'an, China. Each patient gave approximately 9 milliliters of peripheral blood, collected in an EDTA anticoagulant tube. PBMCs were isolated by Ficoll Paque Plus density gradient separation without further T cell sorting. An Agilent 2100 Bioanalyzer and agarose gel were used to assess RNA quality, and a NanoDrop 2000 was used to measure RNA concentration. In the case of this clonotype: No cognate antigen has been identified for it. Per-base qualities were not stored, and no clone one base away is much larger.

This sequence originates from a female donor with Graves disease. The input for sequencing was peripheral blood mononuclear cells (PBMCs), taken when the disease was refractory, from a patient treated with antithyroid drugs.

The bases read TGTGCCAGCAGCTTAAGGTCTGCGGTTAGCTCCTACAATGAGCAGTTCTTC. It translates to CASSLRSAVSSYNEQFF. Recombination connected TRBV7-9 to TRBJ2-1; no confident D gene assignment can be made. The junction carries 14 bases between V and J, which are trimmed by 2 bases and 0 bases respectively. As encoded in the germline V gene (reference sequence), CDR1 is SEHNR while CDR2 is FQNEAQ. Counted from cysteine to phenylalanine, this CDR3 has 17 amino acids. Of all the DNA, just the CDR3 is kept, 51 bases in frame from base 1.